This T cell receptor beta chain derives from a study of T cell repertoires in cytomegalovirus infection. On this clonotype: Antigen: not known.

Via MiXCR, TCRdb re-called the reads, giving one row per CDR3 protein. The sample shows 570,000 or so distinct CDR3 sequences, just under 40% of them seen only once. In germline, CDR1 is SGHNT, CDR2 YYREEE (reference sequence). The CDR3 runs to 15 residues. V was trimmed by 1 base and J by 5 bases, leaving 12 bases between them. The input for sequencing was cultured PBMCs, taken from culture after CMV antigen stimulation. The chain combines TRBV5-4 with TRBJ1-4; D is perhaps TRBD1 (5 bases). The source is a human donor in good health (CMV status not recorded). Some clones in this sample may be carry-over from other donors' samples. CDR3 amino acids: CASSLTGTMNEKLFF. The CDR3 coding sequence is TGTGCCAGCAGCTTGACGGGGACTATGAATGAAAAACTGTTTTTT.